The clone carrying this T cell receptor (beta chain) was found a few times. Its specificity is not known. The sample is drawn from a study of CD8+ T cells in alopecia areata. In the study overall: The SALT score measured affected scalp surface percentage in treated patients.

Indicated treatment: oral pan-JAK inhibitor, 5-10 mg twice daily. General observations from the study: Patients shared TCRs less clearly than mice did, possibly for HLA-related reasons. Many expanded lesional clones stayed in scalp and blood while on tofacitinib. Scalp clonality, together with expanded CD8+ clones among the top 100, fell significantly with tofacitinib.

Extraction and reverse transcription of RNA yielded cDNA as the sequencing template. TCRdb keeps only in-frame clones here, not all; method: immunoSEQ multiplex PCR. The table includes more than 90,000 clones, 58% detected once. The CDR3 is 13 residues long. The germline V gene has CDR1 SQVTM and CDR2 ANQGSEA. Between the trimmed V and J ends, which lost 0 bases and 6 bases, there was a span of 9 bases. This sequence originates from a human donor with alopecia areata. This sample comprised CD8+ T cells sorted from blood, obtained at week 4, from a patient treated with tofacitinib. V is TRBV29-1 and J is TRBJ2-4, with D perhaps matching TRBD2 (6 bases). CDR3 sequence reads: CSVEERGGNIQYF. CDR3 bases: TGCAGCGTTGAAGAGCGGGGAGGAAACATTCAGTACTTC. Variable domain in full (rest from reference TRBV29-1 and TRBJ2-4): SAVISQKPSRDICQRGTSLTIQCQVDSQVTMMFWYRQQPGQSLTLIATANQGSEATYESGFVIDKFPISRPNLTFSTLTVSNMSPEDSSIYLCSVEERGGNIQYFGAGTRLSVL.